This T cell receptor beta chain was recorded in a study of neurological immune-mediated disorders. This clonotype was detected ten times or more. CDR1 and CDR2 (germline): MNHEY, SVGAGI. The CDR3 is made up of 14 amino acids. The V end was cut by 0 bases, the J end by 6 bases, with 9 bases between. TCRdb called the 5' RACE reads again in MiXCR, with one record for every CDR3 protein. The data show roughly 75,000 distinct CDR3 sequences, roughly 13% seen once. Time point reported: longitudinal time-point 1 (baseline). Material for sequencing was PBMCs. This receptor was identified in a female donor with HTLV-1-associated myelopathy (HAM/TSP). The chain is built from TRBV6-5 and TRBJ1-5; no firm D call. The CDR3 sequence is CASSYSRVGQPQHF. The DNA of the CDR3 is TGTGCCAGCAGTTACTCCCGGGTTGGTCAGCCCCAGCATTTT.